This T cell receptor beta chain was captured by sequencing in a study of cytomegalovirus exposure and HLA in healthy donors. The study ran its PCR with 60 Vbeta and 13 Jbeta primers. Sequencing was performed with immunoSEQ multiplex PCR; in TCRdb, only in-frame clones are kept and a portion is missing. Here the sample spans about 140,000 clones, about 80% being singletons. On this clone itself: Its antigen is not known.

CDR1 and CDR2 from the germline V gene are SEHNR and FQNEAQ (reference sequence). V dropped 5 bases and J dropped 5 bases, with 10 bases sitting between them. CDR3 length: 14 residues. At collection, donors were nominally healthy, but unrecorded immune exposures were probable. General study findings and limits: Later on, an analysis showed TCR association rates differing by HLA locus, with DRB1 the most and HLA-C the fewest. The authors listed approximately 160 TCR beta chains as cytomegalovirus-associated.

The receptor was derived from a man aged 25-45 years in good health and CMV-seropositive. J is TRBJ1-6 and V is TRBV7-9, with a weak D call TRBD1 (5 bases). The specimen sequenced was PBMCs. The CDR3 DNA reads TGTGCCAGCAGCCCGGACATCCATAATTCACCCCTCCACTTT. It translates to CASSPDIHNSPLHF.